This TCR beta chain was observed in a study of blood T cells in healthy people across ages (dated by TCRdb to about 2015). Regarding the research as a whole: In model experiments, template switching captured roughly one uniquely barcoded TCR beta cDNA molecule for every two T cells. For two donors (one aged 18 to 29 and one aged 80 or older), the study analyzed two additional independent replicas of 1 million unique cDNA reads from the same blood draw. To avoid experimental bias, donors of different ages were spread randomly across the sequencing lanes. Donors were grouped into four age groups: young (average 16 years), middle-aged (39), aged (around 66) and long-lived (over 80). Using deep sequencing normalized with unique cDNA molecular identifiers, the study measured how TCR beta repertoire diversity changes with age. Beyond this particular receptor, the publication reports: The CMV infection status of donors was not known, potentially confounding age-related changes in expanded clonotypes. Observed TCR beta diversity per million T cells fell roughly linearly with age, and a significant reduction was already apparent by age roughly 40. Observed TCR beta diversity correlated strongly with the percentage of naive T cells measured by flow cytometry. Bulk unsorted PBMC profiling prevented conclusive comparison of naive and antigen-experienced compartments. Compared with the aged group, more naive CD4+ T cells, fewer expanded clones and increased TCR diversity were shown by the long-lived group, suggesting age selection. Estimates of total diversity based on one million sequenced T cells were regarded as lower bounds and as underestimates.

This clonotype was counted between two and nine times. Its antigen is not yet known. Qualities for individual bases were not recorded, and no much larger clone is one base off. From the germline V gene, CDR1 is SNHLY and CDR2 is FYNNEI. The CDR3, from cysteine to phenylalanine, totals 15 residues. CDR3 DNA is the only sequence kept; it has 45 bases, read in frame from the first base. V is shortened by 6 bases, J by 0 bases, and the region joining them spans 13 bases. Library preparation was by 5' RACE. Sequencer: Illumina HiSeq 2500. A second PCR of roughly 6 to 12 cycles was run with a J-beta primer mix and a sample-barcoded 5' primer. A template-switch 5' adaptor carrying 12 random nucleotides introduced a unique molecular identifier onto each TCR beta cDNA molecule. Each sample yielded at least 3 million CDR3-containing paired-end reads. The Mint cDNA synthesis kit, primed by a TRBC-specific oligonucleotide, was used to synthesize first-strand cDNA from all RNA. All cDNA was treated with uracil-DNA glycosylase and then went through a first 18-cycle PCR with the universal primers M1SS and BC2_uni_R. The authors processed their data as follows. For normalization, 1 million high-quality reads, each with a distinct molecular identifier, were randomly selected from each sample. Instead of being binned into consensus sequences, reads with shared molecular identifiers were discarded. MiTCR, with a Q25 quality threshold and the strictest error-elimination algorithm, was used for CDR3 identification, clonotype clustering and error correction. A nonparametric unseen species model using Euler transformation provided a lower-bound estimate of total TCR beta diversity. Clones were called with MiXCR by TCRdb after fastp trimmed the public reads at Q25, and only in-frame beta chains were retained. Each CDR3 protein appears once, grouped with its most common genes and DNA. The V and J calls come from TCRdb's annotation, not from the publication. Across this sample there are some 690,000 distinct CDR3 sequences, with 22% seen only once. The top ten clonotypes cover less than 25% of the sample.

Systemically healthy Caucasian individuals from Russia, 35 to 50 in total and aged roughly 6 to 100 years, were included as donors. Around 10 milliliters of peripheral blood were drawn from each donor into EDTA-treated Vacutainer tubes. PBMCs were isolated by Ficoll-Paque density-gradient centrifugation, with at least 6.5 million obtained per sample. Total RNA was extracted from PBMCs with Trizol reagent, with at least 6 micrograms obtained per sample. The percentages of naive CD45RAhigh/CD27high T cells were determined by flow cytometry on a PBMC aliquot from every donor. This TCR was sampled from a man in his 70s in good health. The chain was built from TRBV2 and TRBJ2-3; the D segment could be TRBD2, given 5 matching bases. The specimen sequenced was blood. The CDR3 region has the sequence CASRLLGMSTDTQYF. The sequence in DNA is TGTGCCAGCAGGTTACTAGGAATGAGCACAGATACGCAGTATTTT.